This T cell receptor (beta chain) was recovered during a study of T cells expressing NK-cell markers. In the study overall: One of the eight sequenced donors was seronegative, whereas the other seven were HCMV-seropositive.

The CDR3 loop spans 13 amino acids. Germline V CDR1 and CDR2: LGHDT, YNNKEL (reference sequence). Study-level findings and limits: In a handful of donors, dominant CD3+CD56+NKG2C+ clones formed about 1.0-7.5% of CD8+ cells.

One entry per CDR3 protein, without DNA, is what TCRdb gives after re-calling the 5' RACE reads. This listing includes about 180,000 distinct CDR3 sequences. As concerns this clonotype: Antigen unknown.

Sequencing input: blood T cells: a sorted CD56 or NKG2C T cell subset, CD4+ or CD8+ T cells, or bulk PBMC T cells (not recorded which). This chain uses TRBV3-1 with TRBJ2-7; TCRdb calls TRBD2, which cannot be checked without DNA. The TCR comes from a man aged 18 to 70 in good health. The CDR3 protein is CASSRPSGDEQYF.